The T cell receptor beta chain described here comes from a study of blood T cell repertoires in COVID-19. Turning to the study itself: Acute and convalescent COVID-19 samples came from the United States, Italy and Spain. Sources were T cells, B-cell-depleted T cells, or PBMCs; the material itself was cDNA or gDNA.

CDR1 and CDR2 from the germline V gene are SNHLY and FYNNEI. V was clipped by 6 bases and J by 1 base; unmatched bases: 5. This CDR3 contains 16 residues. Per the original methods: Reference gene primers were amplified, and this amplification served to estimate nucleated cell counts. The data were produced by immunoSEQ multiplex PCR, yet TCRdb's version contains in-frame clones alone and is incomplete. V, J and clone size are those of that table, while D and trimming were read from the DNA. The sample shows approximately 220,000 clones, roughly 84% of them seen only once. This TCR was sampled from a man between 40 and 49 years old with acute or convalescent COVID-19. The chain couples TRBV2 to TRBJ2-7; 14 bases fit TRBD2. Sequenced input: peripheral blood. This chain's CDR3 is CASRTSGRGGSYEQYF. CDR3 bases: TGTGCCAGCAGGACTAGCGGGAGGGGGGGGTCCTACGAGCAGTACTTC.